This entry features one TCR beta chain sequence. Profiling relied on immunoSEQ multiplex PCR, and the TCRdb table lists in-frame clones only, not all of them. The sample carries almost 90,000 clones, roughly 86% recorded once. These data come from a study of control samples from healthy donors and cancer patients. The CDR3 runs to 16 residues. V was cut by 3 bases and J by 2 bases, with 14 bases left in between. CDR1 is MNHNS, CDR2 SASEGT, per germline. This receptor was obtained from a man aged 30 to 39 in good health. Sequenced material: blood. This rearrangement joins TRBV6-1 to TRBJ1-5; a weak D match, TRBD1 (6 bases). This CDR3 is CASSEFRGFGNQPQHF. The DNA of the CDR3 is TGTGCCAGCAGTGAGTTCAGGGGCTTCGGCAATCAGCCCCAGCATTTT.